The clone carrying this T cell receptor (beta chain) was found a few times. As yet, its antigen is unknown. This entry belongs to a study of CD8 T cells in ankylosing spondylitis. Germline CDR1 reads SGHNT; CDR2 reads YENEEA. The V and J ends lost 2 bases and 10 bases, in that order; junction bases with no gene match: 2. The CDR3 loop spans 14 amino acids. Researchers built TCR beta libraries using quantitative 5'-RACE with molecular barcodes. TCRdb re-derived calls from the 5' RACE reads in MiXCR, one entry per CDR3 protein. The data contain about 220,000 distinct CDR3 sequences, about 7.3% of them singletons. Findings of the study overall: Significant enrichment of disease-linked clones was reportedly seen in matched ankylosing spondylitis synovial fluid. The study identified a TCR beta motif of 7 or 8 highly homologous variants that appeared characteristic of ankylosing spondylitis blood.

The sample consisted of blood, either unsorted or a sorted T cell fraction (not recorded which). This chain uses TRBV11-3 with TRBJ2-1; 13 nucleotides align to TRBD2. This TCR derives from a male donor with ankylosing spondylitis. CDR3 residues: CASSLKLAGGEQFF. The DNA of the CDR3 is TGTGCCAGCAGCTTAAAACTAGCGGGAGGGGAGCAGTTCTTC.